The 21 T cell receptor beta chains below all came from one sample that was sequenced in a study of identical twins. TCRdb re-called the 5' RACE reads with MiXCR, one entry per CDR3 protein. The sample contains about 240,000 distinct CDR3 sequences, 10% to 15% of which appear only once. These records were also assigned to another study, of yellow fever vaccine responses in identical twins.

The sample comprised memory (CD45RO+) T cells sorted from blood. The receptors here all came from a woman under 30 in good health.

This clonotype was observed at least ten times. The chain recombines TRBV4-3 with TRBJ2-5; no clear D gene. The CDR3 spans 13 residues. V lost 0 bases, J lost 3 bases, and 5 bases lay in between. Germline lookup yields CDR1 LGHNA and CDR2 YSLEER. CDR3 protein: CASSQESEETQYF. The CDR3 region has the DNA TGCGCCAGCAGCCAAGAATCTGAAGAGACCCAGTACTTC.

The V and J genes are TRBV28 and TRBJ2-1; TRBD2 is a possible D gene (5 bases). The CDR3 loop spans 15 amino acids. The germline V gene encodes CDR1 MDHEN and CDR2 SYDVKM. Trimming removed 6 bases at V and 3 bases at J, with 15 bases between. The CDR3 region is CASRWSAAIYNEQFF. CDR3 nucleotides: TGTGCCAGCAGATGGTCAGCGGCAATCTACAATGAGCAGTTCTTC.

Remarks on this clonotype: Germline is not matched at one junction end, which may reflect a read error. The V call is TRBV7-7, the J call TRBJ2-5, with D possibly being TRBD2 (5 bases). The germline CDR1 and CDR2 sequences are SSHAT and FNYEAQ (reference sequence). The CDR3 consists of 15 residues. The DNA for the CDR3 is TGTGCTAGCAGCTTAGTTGCCGGGAACCAAGAGACCCAGTACTTC. Protein product: CASSLVAGNQETQYF.

V and J are TRBV7-2 and TRBJ2-4, with 13 bases lining up with TRBD2. After removal of 3 bases from V and 5 bases from J, the junction contained 1 base not matched to a gene. This CDR3 is 15 amino acids long. Germline loops: CDR1 SGHTA, CDR2 FQGNSA. In DNA, the CDR3 is TGTGCCAGCAGCTTCGGGACTAGCGGGGAAAACATTCAGTACTTC. Protein sequence: CASSFGTSGENIQYF. Complete variable domain (other parts from reference TRBV7-2 and TRBJ2-4): GAGVSQSPSNKVTEKGKDVELRCDPISGHTALYWYRQSLGQGLEFLIYFQGNSAPDKSGLPSDRFSAERTGGSVSTLTIQRTQQEDSAVYLCASSFGTSGENIQYFGAGTRLSVL.

The genes are TRBV3-1 and TRBJ2-4, with unresolved D. The CDR3 extends over 12 amino acids. The germline V gene encodes CDR1 LGHDT and CDR2 YNNKEL (reference sequence). V was trimmed by 4 bases and J by 5 bases, leaving 6 bases between them. CDR3 coding DNA: TGTGCCAGCAGCCCCTCTCAAAACATTCAGTACTTC. Its translation: CASSPSQNIQYF.

This clonotype was recorded at least ten times. V and J are TRBV25-1 and TRBJ2-7, with 8 bases that match TRBD2. The length of the CDR3 is 15 residues. With 6 bases clipped from V and 6 bases from J, the junction kept 13 bases outside the gene matches. Germline V gives CDR1 MGHDK, CDR2 SYGVNS. CDR3 amino acids: CASSRRGLASSEQYF. For the CDR3, the DNA is TGTGCCAGCAGCCGTCGAGGACTAGCATCTTCCGAGCAGTACTTC.

The chain recombines TRBV12-3 or TRBV12-4 with TRBJ1-1, with D hard to call. The CDR3 spans 17 residues. V was cut by 0 bases and J by 2 bases, with 16 bases left in between. CDR3 in amino acids: CASSLAMSQVSNTEAFF. The CDR3 DNA sequence: TGTGCCAGCAGTTTAGCGATGAGTCAGGTCTCTAACACTGAAGCTTTCTTT.

The sample holds many counts of this clonotype. The V and J genes are TRBV12-3 or TRBV12-4 and TRBJ2-5; D might be TRBD1 (5 bases). The CDR3 consists of 14 residues. Trimming shortened V by 1 base and J by 0 bases, and 6 bases separated the two germline ends. The CDR3 here is CASSLGQNQETQYF. The CDR3 coding sequence is TGTGCCAGCAGTTTAGGACAGAACCAAGAGACCCAGTACTTC.

This clonotype was detected many times. This chain connects TRBV5-1 to TRBJ2-5; 7 bases align to TRBD2. V shed 4 bases and J 4 bases; nucleotides not matched to a gene: 7. CDR1 and CDR2 (germline): SGHRS, YFSETQ. This CDR3 is built from 14 residues. CDR3 sequence: CASSAGLEGETQYF. Here the CDR3 DNA reads TGCGCCAGCAGCGCCGGACTAGAAGGAGAGACCCAGTACTTC.

This clonotype was seen more than once but under ten times. This sequence joins TRBV7-9 and TRBJ1-3; D gene uncertain. CDR1 and CDR2 (germline): SEHNR, FQNEAQ (reference sequence). V was cut by 0 bases and J by 2 bases, with 11 bases left in between. CDR3 length equals 16 residues. CDR3 protein: CASSLATGSPGNTIYF. DNA of the CDR3: TGTGCCAGCAGCTTAGCGACTGGGTCTCCTGGAAACACCATATATTTT.

The V and J genes are TRBV7-8 and TRBJ2-3, with D perhaps given as TRBD1 or TRBD2 (7 bases each). The CDR3 extends over 17 amino acids. Germline V CDR1 and CDR2: SGHVS, FQNEAQ. Trimming pared 7 bases from V and 3 bases from J, leaving 23 bases between. The CDR3 spells CASKSGGRGFSTDTQYF. CDR3 nucleotide sequence: TGTGCCAGCAAATCGGGGGGCAGGGGGTTTAGTACAGATACGCAGTATTTT.

This clonotype was counted only a few times. The chain is built from TRBV7-2 and TRBJ2-1, with no clear D. The germline CDR1 and CDR2 sequences are SGHTA and FQGNSA. This CDR3 contains 15 residues. The V and J ends lost 1 base and 7 bases respectively, with 14 bases between them. The CDR3: CASSLVKGFGNEQFF. The CDR3 DNA sequence: TGTGCCAGCAGCTTAGTAAAGGGTTTTGGAAATGAGCAGTTCTTC.

The gene calls are TRBV7-6 and TRBJ2-7; TRBD1 matches at 9 bases. Unmatched junction bases numbered 8, after V lost 5 bases and J lost 3 bases. CDR3 length: 15 residues. Germline CDR1 is SGHVS and CDR2 is FNYEAQ. DNA of the CDR3: TGTGCCAGCAGCCCCGCCGGGACAGGGTACTACGAGCAGTACTTC. Amino acid sequence: CASSPAGTGYYEQYF.

The chain couples TRBV9 to TRBJ1-5; D is possibly TRBD1 (5 bases). The germline V gene encodes CDR1 SGDLS and CDR2 YYNGEE. This CDR3 region has 18 residues. Trimming removed 4 bases from V and 0 bases from J, with 20 bases in between. CDR3 in DNA: TGTGCCAGCAGCCTACTGGGCAGGGCTCCCCGTAGCAATCAGCCCCAGCATTTT. Translated: CASSLLGRAPRSNQPQHF.

The gene calls are TRBV5-1 and TRBJ1-2; D gene unclear. This CDR3 region has 14 residues. V lost 5 bases and J 4 bases, leaving 15 bases between the germline ends. Germline V gives CDR1 SGHRS, CDR2 YFSETQ. CDR3 loop: CASRMDGIFYGYTF. The CDR3 DNA is TGCGCCAGCAGGATGGACGGTATTTTCTATGGCTACACCTTC.

The chain recombines TRBV6-1 with TRBJ2-7; possibly TRBD1 for D (5 bases). With 8 bases removed from V and 6 bases from J, the gap between germline ends came to 11 bases. Looked up from germline, CDR1 is MNHNS and CDR2 is SASEGT. This CDR3 has 11 amino acids. CDR3 DNA sequence: TGTGCCAGCGGCTGGGGCGGCGAGCAGTACTTC. It specifies CASGWGGEQYF.

The genes are TRBV12-3 or TRBV12-4 and TRBJ1-5, with D perhaps matching TRBD1 (6 bases). V was trimmed by 4 bases and J by 4 bases, leaving 14 bases between them. CDR3 length equals 15 residues. CDR3 in DNA: TGTGCCAGCAGTTCGGGGACAAGCTTAAATCAGCCCCAGCATTTT. Encoded protein: CASSSGTSLNQPQHF.

The sample holds a few counts of this clonotype. V usage is TRBV21-1 and J usage is TRBJ2-7; the table's D call, TRBD1, was not checked against the DNA. TRBV21-1 is given as a pseudogene. The CDR3 runs to 16 residues. The CDR3 nucleotides are TGTGCCAGCAGCTGGGACAGGGGTACTGGGCGCTACGAGCAGTACTTC. It translates to CASSWDRGTGRYEQYF.

This clonotype has at least ten counts. This chain uses TRBV11-1 with TRBJ1-1; D remains unclear. The CDR3 runs 11 residues. With 5 bases removed from V and 7 bases from J, the gap between germline ends came to 8 bases. Germline assignment: CDR1 SGHAT and CDR2 FQDESV (reference sequence). CDR3: CASSGLGEAFF. The CDR3 DNA follows: TGTGCCAGCAGCGGTTTAGGTGAAGCTTTCTTT.

This clonotype was picked up a small number of times. The chain recombines TRBV29-1 with TRBJ1-2, with D perhaps TRBD1 (6 bases). CDR3 length: 14 amino acids. The V end lost 4 bases, the J end lost 4 bases, and 16 bases lay between the germline ends. Germline V gene sequence: CDR1 SQVTM, CDR2 ANQGSEA. CDR3 sequence reads: CSVVPGASSYGYTF. The CDR3 coding sequence is TGCAGCGTTGTACCGGGGGCATCGAGCTATGGCTACACCTTC.

The V and J genes are TRBV4-2 and TRBJ1-3; 8 bases fit TRBD1. The CDR3 spans 15 residues. Germline-derived CDR1 and CDR2 are LGHNA and YNFKEQ. V trimming: 0 bases; J trimming: 3 bases; junction bases outside the gene matches: 1. The CDR3 reads CASSQEDRGGNTIYF. CDR3 nucleotides: TGTGCCAGCAGCCAAGAAGACAGGGGTGGAAACACCATATATTTT.